This T cell receptor beta chain was identified in a study of blood T cell repertoires in COVID-19 (dated by TCRdb to about 2020). For the study in its entirety: Samples from collaborators originated in the United States, Italy and Spain and spanned both the acute and convalescent phases of COVID-19. The prospective study material was composed of cDNA or gDNA derived from T cells, B-cell-depleted T cells, or PBMCs. The dataset comprised deeply sampled blood TCRbeta repertoires from subjects exposed to, actively infected with, or recovered from COVID-19. The repertoires were made available in a free public database intended to serve as a resource for research on the immune response to SARS-CoV-2. Samples were obtained from the ongoing ImmuneRACE study (first 160 participants) and from 1,000 to 1,500 subjects provided by 6 global collaborators. Sample metadata almost always included a de-identified subject ID, COVID-19 status, age in years and sex. Where available, HLA class I and class II types were obtained from metadata supplied by the sample provider rather than from assay-based typing. The full study reports these points: The quantity of clinical and demographic metadata differed by source and by participant and was supplied without curation.

TCRbeta CDR3 regions were amplified from genomic DNA using the immunoSEQ Assay, a bias-controlled multiplex PCR. Processing in the source paper ran as follows. Nucleated cell counts per sample were estimated from amplification of reference gene primers within the assay. To quantify the absolute abundance of each unique TCRbeta CDR3 rearrangement, sequence reads were collapsed and filtered. For each sample, productive Simpson clonality was calculated as the square root of Simpson's diversity index over productive rearrangements. The immuneACCESS repertoire file appears here via TCRdb, limited to in-frame rearrangements. These files lack a portion of the clones; in checked studies, under half of the deficit traces to unresolved V genes, and the cause of the others is not known. That table gives V, J and clone size, and the DNA gave D and trimming. This sample is represented by 200,000 to 250,000 clones; about 90% of them were singletons. Of the sample, more than 13% is held by the ten largest clones.

Notes on this clone: Its antigen remains unidentified. Base qualities were left out, and no much larger clone turns up one base away.

In the prospective study, participants were roughly 18 to 100 years old, resided in 25 or so geographic areas of the United States, and were enrolled through a virtual design. In the prospective study, cohorts were assigned on the basis of participant-reported clinical history obtained from a screening survey and a study questionnaire. Exposed participants were defined as having been in contact with someone with a PCR-confirmed or clinician-diagnosed COVID-19 case within 2 weeks of study entry. Each participant in the prospective study had whole blood, serum and a nasopharyngeal or oropharyngeal swab collected by mobile phlebotomists. Participants in the prospective study had the option to provide additional blood draws and questionnaires over a 2-month period. Prospective study blood samples were shipped either frozen or at room temperature before DNA extraction. The sample consisted of PBMCs or T cells enriched from blood (not recorded which). This TCR came from a man aged 30 to 39 who had been exposed to COVID-19.

The CDR3 here reads CAISEPGQPSGYTF. The DNA sequence follows: TGTGCCATCAGTGAGCCAGGACAGCCGAGTGGCTACACCTTC. The chain is assembled from TRBV10-3 and TRBJ1-2; TRBD1 is possibly the D segment (6 matching bases). As encoded in the germline V gene, CDR1 is ENHRY while CDR2 is SYGVKD. The CDR3 holds 14 amino acids from the cysteine to the phenylalanine. The entry retains the CDR3 DNA only, 42 bases that are in frame from base 1. V and J lose 2 bases and 7 bases, and a span of 14 bases separates them.